This T cell receptor (beta chain) was documented in a study of technical replicates of blood from a handful of donors. This CDR3 has 17 residues. Germline CDR1 and CDR2: SEHNR and FQNEAQ (reference sequence). J was trimmed by 4 bases and V by 5 bases; bases with no gene match: 10. Some clones are missing from TCRdb's copy, which holds only in-frame ones; the method was immunoSEQ multiplex PCR. The sample records around 69,000 clones, around 89% being singletons. Sequenced material: PBMCs. This sequence originates from a human donor in good health. Some clones in this sample may be carry-over from other donors' samples. The chain has TRBV7-9 and TRBJ2-3; 12 nucleotides line up with TRBD2. CDR3 sequence (DNA): TGTGCCAGCAGCAACTCCCTAGCGGGAGGGGTGGCAGATACGCAGTATTTT. It codes for CASSNSLAGGVADTQYF.